The sequence of this T cell receptor beta chain was determined in a study of beta chain features in type 1 diabetes. Study background: Cell yields, gender and age were similar in healthy donors and patients.

This clone was seen a few times. Its antigen is unidentified. Study-level findings and limits: In type 1 diabetes patients, VDJ junctions had fewer insertions; deletions at these junctions were more frequent. Healthy donors had naive, central memory and Treg TCRB repertoires that appeared less similar than those seen among patients. TCRB CDR3s from Type 1 diabetes patients were moderately but significantly shorter in all four CD4+ subsets.

This CDR3 region has 14 residues. From germline, CDR1 is SGHVS and CDR2 FQNEAQ. Trimming left V 8 bases short and J 1 base short, with 14 bases between. The investigators reverse transcribed all of the isolated RNA, so they sequenced expressed TCRB transcripts. Sequencing of naive, central memory and regulatory T cell samples gave an average of about 3.7 million reads. TCRdb's copy holds only in-frame clones and misses some; the assay was immunoSEQ multiplex PCR. Of just under 150,000 clones listed, approximately 13% are singletons. Sample: central memory CD4+ T cells from blood. The V gene is TRBV7-8, the J gene TRBJ2-5; D is possibly TRBD2 (5 bases). The origin of this receptor is a man between 18 and 29 years old with type 1 diabetes. CDR3 loop: CASGSSRAQETQYF. The CDR3 DNA follows: TGTGCCAGCGGATCTTCGAGGGCCCAAGAGACCCAGTACTTC.